This T cell receptor (beta chain) was found in a study of cytomegalovirus exposure and HLA in healthy donors. Study-level points and caveats: Later on, a genetic analysis was performed. It linked a missense variant in DCLRE1C with V- and J-gene trimming of TCR beta. Upon later analysis, TCR association rates were observed to vary by HLA locus, being highest for DRB1 and lowest for HLA-C. The CMV antigen specificity of a few CMV-associated chains was confirmed through in vitro analysis. The authors listed 150 to 200 TCR beta chains as cytomegalovirus-associated.

Regarding this clone: Its antigen is currently unknown.

The germline CDR1 and CDR2 sequences are LNHDA and SQIVND (reference sequence). With V trimmed by 0 bases and J by 3 bases, 10 bases remained unmatched. The CDR3 covers 18 residues. PCR primers comprised 60 Vbeta and 13 Jbeta primers. Produced via immunoSEQ multiplex PCR; TCRdb's table is partial and in-frame only. The data show nearly 65,000 clones, approximately 71% seen once. The sample comprised PBMCs. The clonotype comes from a man in his forties or fifties in good health and CMV-seronegative. The chain couples TRBV19 to TRBJ2-1, with 8 bases lining up with TRBD2. This chain's CDR3 is CASSIDRGRGAYYNEQFF. Here the CDR3 DNA reads TGTGCCAGTAGTATAGACAGAGGGCGGGGGGCCTACTACAATGAGCAGTTCTTC.